The sequence of this T cell receptor (beta chain) was determined in a study of T cells of healthy individuals. Per the germline V gene, CDR1 is LGHNA and CDR2 is YSLEER. Counting both end residues, the CDR3 totals 16 amino acids. This clonotype showed up many times. Given the absence of the conserved phenylalanine or tryptophan at the CDR3 end, a read error is likely. Because the CDR3's place on the DNA is in doubt, the DNA is left out and the CDR3 is given as listed by TCRdb. TCRdb processed the 5' RACE reads anew with MiXCR; each CDR3 protein has one entry. Of 60,000 to 80,000 distinct CDR3 sequences in the sample, roughly 15% are singletons; the top ten hold roughly 4.7%.

This clonotype was obtained from a human donor in good health. The gene calls are TRBV4-3 and TRBJ2-7; TRBD2, the D gene given by the table, was not confirmed from the DNA. CDR3 sequence reads: CASSQDGQELSLRNSL.